This T cell receptor beta chain comes out of a study of breast tumors, draining lymph nodes, adjacent tissues. The study's findings and limits: That most tumor T cells come from lymph nodes remained unproven. Tumor and nontumor repertoires were significantly more similar in luminal-like than in basal-like breast cancer. Data fit most tumor T cells coming from lymph node, expanding in tumor. Tumor TCR diversity was below lymph nodes but above nontumor tissue.

The lymph nodes were axillary draining lymph nodes from breast cancer patients. From germline, CDR1 is KGHSH and CDR2 LQKENI. V was shortened by 8 bases and J by 3 bases, with 16 bases between the two germline ends. The CDR3 is 14 amino acids. With respect to this clonotype: The antigen is undetermined.

From the multiplex PCR reads, TCRdb called clonotypes with MiXCR, one entry per CDR3 protein. Among around 230,000 distinct CDR3 sequences listed, less than 45% were seen once. The sequenced sample consisted of axillary lymph node tissue. The clonotype originates from a female donor with breast cancer. Some clones in this sample may be carry-over from other donors' samples. This rearrangement joins TRBV18 to TRBJ1-2; maybe TRBD1 (6 bases). This chain's CDR3 is CASPPTGNYYGYTF. CDR3 sequence (DNA): TGTGCCAGCCCCCCCACAGGGAATTACTATGGCTACACCTTC.